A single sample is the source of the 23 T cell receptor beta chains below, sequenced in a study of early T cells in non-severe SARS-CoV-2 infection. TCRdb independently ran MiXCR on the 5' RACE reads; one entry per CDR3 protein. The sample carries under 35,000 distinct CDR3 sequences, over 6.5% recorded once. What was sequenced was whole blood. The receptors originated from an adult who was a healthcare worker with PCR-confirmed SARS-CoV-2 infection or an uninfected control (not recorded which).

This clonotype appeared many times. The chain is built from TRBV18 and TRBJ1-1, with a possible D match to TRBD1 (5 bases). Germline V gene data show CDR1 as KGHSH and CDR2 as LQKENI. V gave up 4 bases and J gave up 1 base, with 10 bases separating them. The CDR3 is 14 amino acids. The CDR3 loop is CASSRTNGNTEAFF. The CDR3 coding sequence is TGTGCCAGCTCACGGACAAACGGGAACACTGAAGCTTTCTTT. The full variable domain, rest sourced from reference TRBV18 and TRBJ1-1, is NAGVMQNPRHLVRRRGQEARLRCSPMKGHSHVYWYRQLPEEGLKFMVYLQKENIIDESGMPKERFSAEFPKEGPSILRIQQVVRGDSAAYFCASSRTNGNTEAFFGQGTRLTVV.

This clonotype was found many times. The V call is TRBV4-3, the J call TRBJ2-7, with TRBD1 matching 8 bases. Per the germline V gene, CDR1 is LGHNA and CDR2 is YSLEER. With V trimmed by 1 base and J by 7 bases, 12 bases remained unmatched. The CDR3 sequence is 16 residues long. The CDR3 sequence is CASSQAPGRGRGEQYF. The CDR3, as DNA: TGCGCCAGCAGCCAAGCCCCGGGCAGGGGGCGCGGGGAGCAGTACTTC.

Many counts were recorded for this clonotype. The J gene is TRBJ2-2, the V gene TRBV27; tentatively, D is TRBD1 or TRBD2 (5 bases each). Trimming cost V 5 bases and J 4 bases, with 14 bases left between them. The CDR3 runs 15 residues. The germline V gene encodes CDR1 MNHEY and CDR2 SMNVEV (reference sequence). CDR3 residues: CASSPRDRLTGELFF. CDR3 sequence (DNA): TGTGCCAGCAGTCCCCGGGACCGACTCACCGGGGAGCTGTTTTTT.

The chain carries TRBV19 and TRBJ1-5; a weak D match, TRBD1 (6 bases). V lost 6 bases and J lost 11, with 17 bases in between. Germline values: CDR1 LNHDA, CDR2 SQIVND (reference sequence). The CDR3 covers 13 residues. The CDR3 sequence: CASRDSNQLAQHF. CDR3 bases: TGTGCCAGTAGGGACAGCAATCAGCTAGCCCAGCATTTT.

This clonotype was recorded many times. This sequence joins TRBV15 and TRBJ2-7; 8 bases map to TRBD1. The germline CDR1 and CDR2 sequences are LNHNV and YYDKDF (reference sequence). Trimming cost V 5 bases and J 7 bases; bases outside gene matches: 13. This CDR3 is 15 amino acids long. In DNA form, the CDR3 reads TGTGCCACCAGCCGAGGGGGCCAGGGGGCGAGAGAGCAGTACTTC. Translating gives CATSRGGQGAREQYF. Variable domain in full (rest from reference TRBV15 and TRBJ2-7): DAMVIQNPRYQVTQFGKPVTLSCSQTLNHNVMYWYQQKSSQAPKLLFHYYDKDFNNEADTPDNFQSRRPNTSFCFLDIRSPGLGDTAMYLCATSRGGQGAREQYFGPGTRLTVT.

DNA for the CDR3: TGCGCCAGCAGCCAAGATCTAGTGGACGGTAATGAAAAACTGTTTTTT. As protein: CASSQDLVDGNEKLFF. The chain carries TRBV4-3 and TRBJ1-4, with unresolved D. V lost 0 bases, J lost 4 bases, and 12 bases lay in between. This CDR3 spans 16 amino acids. Germline V lookup: CDR1 LGHNA, CDR2 YSLEER.

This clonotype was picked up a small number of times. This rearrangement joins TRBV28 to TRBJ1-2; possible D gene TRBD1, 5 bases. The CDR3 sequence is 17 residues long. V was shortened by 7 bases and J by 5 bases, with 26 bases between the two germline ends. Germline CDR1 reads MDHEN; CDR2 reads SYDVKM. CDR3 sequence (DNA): TGTGCCAGCACAGGGTGGCTCAGACTTGAAGTGGAATATGGCTACACCTTC. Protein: CASTGWLRLEVEYGYTF.

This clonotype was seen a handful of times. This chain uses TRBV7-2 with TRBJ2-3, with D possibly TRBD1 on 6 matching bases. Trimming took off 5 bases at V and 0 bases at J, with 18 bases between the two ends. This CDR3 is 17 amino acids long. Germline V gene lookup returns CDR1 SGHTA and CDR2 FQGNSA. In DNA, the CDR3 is TGTGCCAGCAGCACCGGTCGGGACACTACTAGCACAGATACGCAGTATTTT. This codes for CASSTGRDTTSTDTQYF.

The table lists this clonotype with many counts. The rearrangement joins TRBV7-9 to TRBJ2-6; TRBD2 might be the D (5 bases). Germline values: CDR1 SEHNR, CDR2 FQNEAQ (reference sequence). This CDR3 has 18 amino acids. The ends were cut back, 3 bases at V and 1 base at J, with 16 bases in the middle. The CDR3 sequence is CASSFLDLGRSGANVLTF. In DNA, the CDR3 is TGTGCCAGCAGCTTTCTGGACTTAGGAAGATCTGGGGCCAACGTCCTGACTTTC.

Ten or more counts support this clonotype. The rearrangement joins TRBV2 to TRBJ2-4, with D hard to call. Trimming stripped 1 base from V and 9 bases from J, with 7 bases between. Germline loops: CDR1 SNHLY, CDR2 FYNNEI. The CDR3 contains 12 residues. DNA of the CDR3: TGTGCCAGCAGTGAAGAACTAACCATTCAGTACTTC. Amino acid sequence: CASSEELTIQYF.

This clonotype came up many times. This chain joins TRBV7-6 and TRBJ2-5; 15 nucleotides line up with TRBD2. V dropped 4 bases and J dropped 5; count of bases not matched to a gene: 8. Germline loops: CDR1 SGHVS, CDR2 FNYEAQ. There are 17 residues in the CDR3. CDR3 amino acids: CASSSGLAGGPWETQYF. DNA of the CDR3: TGTGCCAGCAGCTCCGGACTAGCGGGAGGGCCGTGGGAGACCCAGTACTTC.

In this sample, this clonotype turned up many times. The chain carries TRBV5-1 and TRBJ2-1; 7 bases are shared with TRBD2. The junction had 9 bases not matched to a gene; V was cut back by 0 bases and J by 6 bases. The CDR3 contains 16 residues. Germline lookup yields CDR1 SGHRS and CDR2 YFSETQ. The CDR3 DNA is TGCGCCAGCAGCTTGGCCCCGGGGGGAACTGGCAATGAGCAGTTCTTC. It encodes CASSLAPGGTGNEQFF.

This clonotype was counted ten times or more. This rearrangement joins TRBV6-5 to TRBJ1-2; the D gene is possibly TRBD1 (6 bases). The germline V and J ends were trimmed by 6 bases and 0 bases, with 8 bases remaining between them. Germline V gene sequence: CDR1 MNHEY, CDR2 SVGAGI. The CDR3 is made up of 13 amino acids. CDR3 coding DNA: TGTGCCAGCAGGAGGACAGCTAACTATGGCTACACCTTC. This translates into CASRRTANYGYTF.

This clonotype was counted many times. The CDR3 region has the DNA TGTGCCAGCAGTAGTATCGGTAGCTACACCTTC. Translating gives CASSSIGSYTF. The rearrangement links TRBV2 to TRBJ1-2; D uncertain. The V gene's germline CDR1 is SNHLY and CDR2 FYNNEI. V gave up 5 bases and J gave up 9 bases, with 10 bases separating them. This CDR3 contains 11 residues.

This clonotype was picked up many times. The CDR3 loop is CASSQTGTHTEAFF. In DNA form, the CDR3 reads TGCGCCAGCAGCCAAACCGGGACTCACACTGAAGCTTTCTTT. The chain recombines TRBV4-1 with TRBJ1-1, with D possibly TRBD1 on 5 matching bases. Per the germline V gene, CDR1 is MGHRA and CDR2 is YSYEKL. The CDR3 spans 14 residues. Trimming removed 2 bases from V and 3 bases from J, with 10 bases in between.

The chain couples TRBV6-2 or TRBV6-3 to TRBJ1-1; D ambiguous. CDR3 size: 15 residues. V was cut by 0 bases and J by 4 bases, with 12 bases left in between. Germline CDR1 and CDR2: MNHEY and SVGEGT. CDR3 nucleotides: TGTGCCAGCAGTTACTCAGGCAGGATCGGCACTGAAGCTTTCTTT. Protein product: CASSYSGRIGTEAFF.

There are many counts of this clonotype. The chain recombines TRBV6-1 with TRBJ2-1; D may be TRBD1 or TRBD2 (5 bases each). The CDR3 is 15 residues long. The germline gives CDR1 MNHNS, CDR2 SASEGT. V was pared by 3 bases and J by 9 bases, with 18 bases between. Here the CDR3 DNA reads TGTGCCAGCAGTGAGGGCAGGGACCTCCTAAGTGAGCAGTTCTTC. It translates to CASSEGRDLLSEQFF.

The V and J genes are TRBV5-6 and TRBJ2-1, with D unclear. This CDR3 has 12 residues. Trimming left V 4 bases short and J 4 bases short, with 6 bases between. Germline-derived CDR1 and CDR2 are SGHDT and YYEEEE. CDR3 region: CASSVGYNEQFF. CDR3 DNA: TGTGCCAGCAGCGTAGGGTACAATGAGCAGTTCTTC.

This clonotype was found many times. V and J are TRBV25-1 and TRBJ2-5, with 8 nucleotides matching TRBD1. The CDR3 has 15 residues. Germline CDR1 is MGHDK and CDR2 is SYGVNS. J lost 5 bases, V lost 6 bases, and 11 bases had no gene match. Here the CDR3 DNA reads TGTGCCAGCAGAGAAGAAGGGACAGGACGGGAGACCCAGTACTTC. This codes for CASREEGTGRETQYF.

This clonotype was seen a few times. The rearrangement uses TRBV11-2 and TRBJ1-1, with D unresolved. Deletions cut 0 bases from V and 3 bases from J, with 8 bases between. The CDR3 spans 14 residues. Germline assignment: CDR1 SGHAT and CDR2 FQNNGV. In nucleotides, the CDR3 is TGTGCCAGCAGCTTAGACGAGGTAGACACTGAAGCTTTCTTT. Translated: CASSLDEVDTEAFF.

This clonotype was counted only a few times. The CDR3 loop reads CASSLVVWETQYF. For the CDR3, the DNA is TGTGCCAGCAGCTTAGTGGTATGGGAGACCCAGTACTTC. The chain couples TRBV7-2 to TRBJ2-5; D is unclear. CDR3 length equals 13 residues. V lost 1 base and J lost 5, with 8 bases in between. Germline CDR1 reads SGHTA; CDR2 reads FQGNSA.

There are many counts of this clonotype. CDR3 bases: TGTGCCAGTCGACTCATGAACACCGGGGAGCTGTTTTTT. Amino acids: CASRLMNTGELFF. The gene calls are TRBV12-3 or TRBV12-4 and TRBJ2-2; D unresolved. This CDR3 has 13 amino acids. The V end lost 9 bases, the J end lost 1 base, and 9 bases lay between the germline ends.

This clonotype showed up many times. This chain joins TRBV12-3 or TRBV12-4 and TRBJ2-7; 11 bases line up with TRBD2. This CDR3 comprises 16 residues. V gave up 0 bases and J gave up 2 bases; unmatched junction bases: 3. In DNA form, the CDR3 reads TGTGCCAGCAGTTTAGCCTTAGCGGGAGGGGCCTACGAGCAGTACTTC. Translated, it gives CASSLALAGGAYEQYF.